This TCR beta chain was profiled in a study of blood T cell repertoires in COVID-19. Study information: Researchers got acute and convalescent COVID-19 samples from the United States, Italy and Spain. In each case, the material was cDNA or gDNA derived from T cells, B-cell-depleted T cells, or PBMCs.

Authors' analysis steps: It was from reference gene primer amplification that nucleated cell counts were estimated. Method: immunoSEQ multiplex PCR; TCRdb's copy keeps in-frame clones and lacks some. V, J and clone size are taken as reported in that table, and D and trimming were inferred from the DNA itself. Of about 170,000 clones in the sample, less than 85% were seen once. Source material: peripheral blood. This clonotype was sampled from an elderly woman with active or convalescent COVID-19.

CDR3 DNA sequence: TGTGCCAGTAGTATCGGCGTCGGGGTAAGACACCCCAACTATGGCTACACCTTC. It translates to CASSIGVGVRHPNYGYTF. This chain joins TRBV19 and TRBJ1-2, with unresolved D. Deletions cut 3 bases from V and 2 bases from J, with 22 bases between. CDR3 length: 18 residues. In germline, CDR1 is LNHDA, CDR2 SQIVND (reference sequence).